Listed here are 10 T cell receptor beta chains from one sample, sequenced in a study of technical replicates of blood from a few donors. TCRdb's copy holds only in-frame clones and misses some; the assay was immunoSEQ multiplex PCR. The sample includes about 75,000 clones, around 91% seen only once; the top ten take roughly 0.4%. The sequencing input was T cells isolated from PBMCs. These receptors were collected from a human donor in good health. Some clones in this sample may be carry-over from other donors' samples.

This chain connects TRBV5-1 to TRBJ2-5, with D possibly matching TRBD1 (5 bases). The CDR3 is 14 residues long. V dropped 6 bases and J dropped 3 bases, with 15 bases sitting between them. Germline CDR1 is SGHRS and CDR2 is YFSETQ. The CDR3 nucleotides are TGCGCCAGCAAGCCAGGGTCGCCGGAAGAGACCCAGTACTTC. Translating gives CASKPGSPEETQYF.

The rearrangement joins TRBV28 to TRBJ1-4, with TRBD1 matching over 7 bases. This CDR3 is built from 14 residues. Germline-derived CDR1 and CDR2 are MDHEN and SYDVKM. V dropped 4 bases and J dropped 8; count of bases not matched to a gene: 7. As DNA, the CDR3 is TGTGCCAGCAGTTCGACAGGGTCGGGAGAAAAACTGTTTTTT. It is translated as CASSSTGSGEKLFF.

The chain carries TRBV28 and TRBJ1-3; a weak D match, TRBD1 (5 bases). Deletions cut 6 bases from V and 3 bases from J, with 12 bases between. Germline V gene sequence: CDR1 MDHEN, CDR2 SYDVKM. This CDR3 has 14 amino acids. DNA for the CDR3: TGTGCCAGCAGGCTAAGGGGCGGTGGAAACACCATATATTTT. The encoded protein is CASRLRGGGNTIYF.

This chain links TRBV29-1 with TRBJ1-1; 8 bases fit TRBD1. The CDR3 has 11 amino acids. The ends lost 4 bases at V and 7 bases at J; junction bases unmatched: 2. Per germline, CDR1 SQVTM and CDR2 ANQGSEA. The CDR3 spells CSVGTGIEAFF. CDR3 in DNA: TGCAGCGTTGGGACAGGGATTGAAGCTTTCTTT.

J is TRBJ1-1 and V is TRBV5-8; maybe TRBD1 (6 bases). Trimming removed 7 bases from V and 4 bases from J, with 14 bases in between. Germline CDR1 SGHTS, CDR2 YDEGEE. CDR3 length: 13 residues. As DNA, the CDR3 is TGTGCCAGCCCCATAACAGGGTTCACTGAAGCTTTCTTT. Encoded protein: CASPITGFTEAFF.

The chain is built from TRBV5-1 and TRBJ1-1; 10 positions agree with TRBD1. V lost 4 bases and J lost 1; bases outside the gene matches: 10. This CDR3 has 17 residues. From germline, CDR1 is SGHRS and CDR2 YFSETQ. In DNA, the CDR3 is TGCGCCAGCAGCCCCATGGGTTGGACAGGGGGGAACACTGAAGCTTTCTTT. Its protein is CASSPMGWTGGNTEAFF. The whole variable domain, filled in from reference TRBV5-1 and TRBJ1-1, reads KAGVTQTPRYLIKTRGQQVTLSCSPISGHRSVSWYQQTPGQGLQFLFEYFSETQRNKGNFPGRFSGRQFSNSRSEMNVSTLELGDSALYLCASSPMGWTGGNTEAFFGQGTRLTVV.

The V call is TRBV28, the J call TRBJ2-1; 9 bases map to TRBD2. Germline lookup yields CDR1 MDHEN and CDR2 SYDVKM. V lost 6 bases to trimming and J lost 4 bases; unmatched junction nucleotides: 7. CDR3 length equals 15 residues. CDR3 nucleotides: TGTGCCAGCAGGCTGGCGGGAGGGCCGTACAATGAGCAGTTCTTC. This sequence encodes CASRLAGGPYNEQFF.

The rearrangement links TRBV6-5 to TRBJ2-3; maybe TRBD2 (7 bases). The CDR3 extends over 14 amino acids. V was cut by 5 bases and J by 4 bases, with 13 bases left in between. CDR1 MNHEY and CDR2 SVGAGI come from the germline V gene. The CDR3 DNA reads as TGTGCCAGCAGTCCCCGGGGGGCCGCAGATACGCAGTATTTT. The encoded protein is CASSPRGAADTQYF.

V gene TRBV11-3 combines with J gene TRBJ1-1; possible D gene TRBD1, 5 bases. Trimming took 5 bases from V and 3 from J, leaving 16 bases between them. The CDR3 consists of 15 residues. CDR1 and CDR2 (germline): SGHNT, YENEEA. CDR3 coding DNA: TGTGCCAGCAGCGAGTTCGGTAGGGGCTACACTGAAGCTTTCTTT. Protein: CASSEFGRGYTEAFF.

The chain couples TRBV7-9 to TRBJ2-7; maybe TRBD2 (5 bases). The CDR3 covers 11 residues. Germline CDR1 is SEHNR and CDR2 is FQNEAQ (reference sequence). V lost 4 bases and J lost 6, with 7 bases in between. CDR3 nucleotides: TGTGCCAGCAGCTCCGCGGGCGAGCAGTACTTC. Amino acid sequence: CASSSAGEQYF.